This TCR beta chain derives from a study of response to subunit inactivated influenza vaccine. TCRdb redid the calling of the RT-PCR reads with MiXCR, one entry per CDR3 protein. This table has around 570,000 distinct CDR3 sequences, approximately 10% appearing once. CDR3 size: 14 residues. The germline V and J ends were trimmed by 5 bases and 0 bases, with 7 bases remaining between them. This same sample was also part of a study on T cells expressing NK-cell markers. As reported in that work: TCR beta libraries carry UMIs added by 5'RACE template switching.

The TCR sequence derives from a man over 45 who received an inactivated influenza vaccine. The V gene is TRBV12-3 or TRBV12-4, the J gene TRBJ2-2; D call uncertain. Material: PBMCs from blood, obtained on the day of vaccination. For the CDR3, the DNA is TGTGCCAGCAGTAAGACGGCGAACACCGGGGAGCTGTTTTTT. Amino acid sequence: CASSKTANTGELFF.